One and the same sample provided the 4 T cell receptor beta chains below, sequenced in a study of shared clonotypes between healthy human individuals. Profiled with immunoSEQ multiplex PCR; TCRdb holds only in-frame clones, not every one. Altogether about 960,000 clones are present, about 80% being singletons, with the ten largest covering about 1.5%. Sample: memory CD4+ T cells sorted from blood. Described subset: CD45RA-negative fraction. These receptors all stem from a man younger than 30 in good health.

The chain couples TRBV19 to TRBJ2-1; 10 bases match TRBD2. With 6 bases clipped from V and 7 bases from J, the junction kept 6 bases outside the gene matches. The CDR3 extends over 14 amino acids. The germline gives CDR1 LNHDA, CDR2 SQIVND (reference sequence). Here the CDR3 DNA reads TGTGCCAGTAGCCCTAGCGGGAGAGGGAATGAGCAGTTCTTC. Translation gives CASSPSGRGNEQFF. Looking up the rest from reference TRBV19 and TRBJ2-1 gives the full variable domain: DGGITQSPKYLFRKEGQNVTLSCEQNLNHDAMYWYRQDPGQGLRLIYYSQIVNDFQKGDIAEGYSVSREKKESFPLTVTSAQKNPTAFYLCASSPSGRGNEQFFGPGTRLTVL.

This clone came up a few times. Additional DNA sequences in this sample encode the identical CDR3. The chain links TRBV5-1 to TRBJ1-2; 7 bases map to TRBD1. The CDR3 is made up of 13 amino acids. J was trimmed by 4 bases and V by 3 bases; bases with no gene match: 3. Germline V gene lookup returns CDR1 SGHRS and CDR2 YFSETQ. In nucleotides, the CDR3 is TGCGCCAGCAGCTCGGGACAGTCCTATGGCTACACCTTC. Translation: CASSSGQSYGYTF.

The chain recombines TRBV9 with TRBJ2-3; D could derive from TRBD1 or TRBD2 (5 bases each). The ends were cut back, 0 bases at V and 2 bases at J, with 10 bases in the middle. Germline CDR1 is SGDLS and CDR2 is YYNGEE. The CDR3 has 15 amino acids. CDR3: CASSVGGTITDTQYF. CDR3 sequence (DNA): TGTGCCAGCAGCGTAGGGGGGACCATCACAGATACGCAGTATTTT.

A word on this clone: This may stem from a read error, because a much larger clone lies one nucleotide away. This chain connects TRBV7-2 to TRBJ2-7; TRBD2 aligns across 14 bases. The CDR3 covers 15 residues. Germline V gene sequence: CDR1 SGHTA, CDR2 FQGNSA. With 4 bases clipped from V and 4 bases from J, the junction kept 3 bases outside the gene matches. The CDR3 protein is CASSSTSGRGYEQYF. The CDR3 DNA sequence: TGTGCCAGCAGCTCGACTAGCGGGAGGGGGTACGAGCAGTACTTC.